The 14 T cell receptor beta chains reported below all come from one sample, sequenced in a study of blood T cell repertoires in COVID-19. The assay was immunoSEQ multiplex PCR, and TCRdb's table has in-frame clones only and misses some. The sample contains about 190,000 clones, roughly 80% of which appear only once. Input material: PBMCs or T cells enriched from blood (not recorded which). The receptors stem from a woman in her forties or fifties who had recovered from COVID-19.

CDR3: CASSMWQGADYGYTF. As DNA, the CDR3 is TGTGCCAGTAGTATGTGGCAGGGGGCTGACTATGGCTACACCTTC. This chain uses TRBV19 with TRBJ1-2; 8 bases are shared with TRBD1. Germline V gene lookup returns CDR1 LNHDA and CDR2 SQIVND (reference sequence). The CDR3 contains 15 residues. Unmatched junction bases numbered 6, after V lost 3 bases and J lost 3 bases.

This clone was seen a single time. The chain couples TRBV14 to TRBJ2-3, with a tentative D call TRBD1 (5 bases). CDR1 and CDR2 (germline): SGHDN, FVKESK. The V end lost 2 bases, the J end lost 1 base, and 16 bases lay between the germline ends. The CDR3 sequence is 17 residues long. The CDR3 coding sequence is TGTGCCAGCAGCCAAAGATACGGAGAAGGGGGCACAGATACGCAGTATTTT. Encoded protein: CASSQRYGEGGTDTQYF.

The chain combines TRBV15 with TRBJ2-3, with 7 bases lining up with TRBD1. The germline gives CDR1 LNHNV, CDR2 YYDKDF (reference sequence). The CDR3 length is 15 residues. The ends lost 1 base at V and 3 bases at J; junction bases unmatched: 4. The CDR3 sequence: CATSRGQGVTDTQYF. In DNA form, the CDR3 reads TGTGCCACCAGCAGAGGTCAGGGGGTTACAGATACGCAGTATTTT.

The rearrangement joins TRBV28 to TRBJ1-5; no clear D gene. V lost 1 base and J lost 7, with 14 bases in between. CDR1 and CDR2 from the germline V gene are MDHEN and SYDVKM. CDR3 length: 15 amino acids. CDR3 protein: CASSLFSPAGQPQHF. DNA of the CDR3: TGTGCCAGCAGTTTATTCTCCCCGGCGGGGCAGCCCCAGCATTTT. The whole variable domain, filled in from reference TRBV28 and TRBJ1-5, reads DVKVTQSSRYLVKRTGEKVFLECVQDMDHENMFWYRQDPGLGLRLIYFSYDVKMKEKGDIPEGYSVSREKKERFSLILESASTNQTSMYLCASSLFSPAGQPQHFGDGTRLSIL.

This clone was observed once. The chain has TRBV29-1 and TRBJ2-5, with D maybe TRBD1 (5 bases). CDR3 length: 14 amino acids. The V and J ends lost 7 bases and 5 bases respectively, with 20 bases between them. Germline V gives CDR1 SQVTM, CDR2 ANQGSEA. The CDR3 sequence is CSATTSDIMETQYF. In DNA, the CDR3 is TGCAGCGCCACTACCTCGGACATAATGGAGACCCAGTACTTC.

The chain is built from TRBV5-6 and TRBJ2-7, with 7 bases identical to TRBD1. The CDR3 consists of 16 residues. Germline lookup yields CDR1 SGHDT and CDR2 YYEEEE. Unmatched junction bases numbered 9, after V lost 0 bases and J lost 3 bases. The CDR3 reads CASSLGVRQGVYEQYF. The DNA for the CDR3 is TGTGCCAGCAGCTTGGGAGTTAGACAGGGAGTCTACGAGCAGTACTTC.

V and J are TRBV30 and TRBJ2-3; 9 bases are shared with TRBD2. The CDR3 is 14 amino acids. J lost 6 bases, V lost 0 bases, and 4 bases had no gene match. In germline, CDR1 is GTSNPN, CDR2 SVGIG (reference sequence). Here the CDR3 reads CAWSVLAGVDTQYF. As DNA, the CDR3 is TGTGCCTGGAGTGTACTAGCGGGCGTGGATACGCAGTATTTT.

The rearrangement uses TRBV4-2 and TRBJ2-2, with 8 bases aligning to TRBD2. From germline, CDR1 is LGHNA and CDR2 YNFKEQ. V shed 5 bases, J shed 6 bases, and the junction held 11 bases outside the gene matches. The CDR3 has 16 amino acids. CDR3 DNA sequence: TGTGCCAGCAGCAAACGGGGGGGAGCTGGTCCCGGGGAGCTGTTTTTT. This sequence encodes CASSKRGGAGPGELFF.

V usage is TRBV7-6 and J usage is TRBJ1-1; D gene uncertain. Trimming shortened V by 4 bases and J by 4 bases, and 19 bases separated the two germline ends. Germline V gives CDR1 SGHVS, CDR2 FNYEAQ. The CDR3 spans 16 residues. The DNA for the CDR3 is TGTGCCAGCAGCTCCCGTGCGGGGATAGTGAGCACTGAAGCTTTCTTT. Translated, it gives CASSSRAGIVSTEAFF.

This clone was seen many times. This chain connects TRBV24-1 to TRBJ2-7; no reliable D call. The germline V gene encodes CDR1 KGHDR and CDR2 SFDVKD. CDR3 length: 15 amino acids. V was clipped by 0 bases and J by 6 bases, with 14 bases between them. CDR3 residues: CATSDLAGRICEQYF. CDR3 coding DNA: TGTGCCACCAGTGATTTGGCAGGCAGGATTTGCGAGCAGTACTTC.

This chain uses TRBV12-3 or TRBV12-4 with TRBJ2-4, with 7 bases aligning to TRBD2. Unmatched junction bases numbered 7, after V lost 6 bases and J lost 8 bases. The CDR3 consists of 13 residues. CDR3 region: CASRGAGSDIQYF. The CDR3 coding sequence is TGTGCCAGCAGGGGAGCGGGATCAGACATTCAGTACTTC.

This clone turned up a few times. The chain recombines TRBV30 with TRBJ1-2; D call uncertain. This CDR3 has 13 amino acids. The V end lost 2 bases, the J end lost 4 bases, and 11 bases lay between the germline ends. Germline V lookup: CDR1 GTSNPN, CDR2 SVGIG (reference sequence). The CDR3 DNA reads TGTGCCTGGAGTTCCGACATCATCTATGGCTACACCTTC. Translated, it gives CAWSSDIIYGYTF.

V gene TRBV13 combines with J gene TRBJ2-1; 7 bases agree with TRBD2. Germline CDR1 and CDR2: PRHDT and FYEKMQ (reference sequence). The length of the CDR3 is 13 residues. Trimming at V came to 7 bases and at J to 1 base, leaving 1 base not matched to a gene. This chain's CDR3 is CASMRESYNEQFF. In nucleotides, the CDR3 is TGTGCCAGCATGCGGGAGTCCTACAATGAGCAGTTCTTC. Supplemented by reference TRBV13 and TRBJ2-1, the full variable domain reads AAGVIQSPRHLIKEKRETATLKCYPIPRHDTVYWYQQGPGQDPQFLISFYEKMQSDKGSIPDRFSAQQFSDYHSELNMSSLELGDSALYFCASMRESYNEQFFGPGTRLTVL.

The chain carries TRBV6-5 and TRBJ1-1; a possible D gene is TRBD1 (6 bases). The CDR3 length is 15 residues. Trimming removed 0 bases from V and 3 bases from J, with 11 bases in between. Germline V gene lookup returns CDR1 MNHEY and CDR2 SVGAGI. Here the CDR3 reads CASSYSRQADTEAFF. The CDR3 DNA reads as TGTGCCAGCAGTTACTCGAGACAGGCGGACACTGAAGCTTTCTTT.